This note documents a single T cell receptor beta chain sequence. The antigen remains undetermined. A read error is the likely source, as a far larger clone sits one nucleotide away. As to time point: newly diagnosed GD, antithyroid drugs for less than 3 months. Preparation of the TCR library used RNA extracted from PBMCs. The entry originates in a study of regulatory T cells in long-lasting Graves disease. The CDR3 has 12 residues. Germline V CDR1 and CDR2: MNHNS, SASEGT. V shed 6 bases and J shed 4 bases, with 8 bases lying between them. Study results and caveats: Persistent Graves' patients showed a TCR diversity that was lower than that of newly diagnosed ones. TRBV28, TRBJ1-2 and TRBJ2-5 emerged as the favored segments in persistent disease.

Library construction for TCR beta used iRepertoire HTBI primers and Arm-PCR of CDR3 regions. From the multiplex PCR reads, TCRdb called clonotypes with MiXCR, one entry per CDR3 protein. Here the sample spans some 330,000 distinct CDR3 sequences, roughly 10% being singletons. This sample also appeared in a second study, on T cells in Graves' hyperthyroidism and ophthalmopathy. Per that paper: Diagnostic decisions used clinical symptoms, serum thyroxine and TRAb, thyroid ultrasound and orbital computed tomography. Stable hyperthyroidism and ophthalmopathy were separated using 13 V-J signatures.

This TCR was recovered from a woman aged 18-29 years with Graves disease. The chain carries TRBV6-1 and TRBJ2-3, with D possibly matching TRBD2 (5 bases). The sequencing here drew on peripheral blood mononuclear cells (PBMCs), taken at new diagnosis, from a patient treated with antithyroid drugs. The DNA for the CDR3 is TGTGCCAGCAGCCAGAGGGCAGATACGCAGTATTTT. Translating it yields CASSQRADTQYF.